Below are 10 T cell receptor beta chains sequenced from a single sample in a study of blood T cells in healthy people across ages (dated by TCRdb to the mid-2010s). The library was generated by 5' RACE. The sample was run on an Illumina HiSeq 2500. A second about 7 to 11 cycle PCR used a sample-barcoded 5' primer and a J-beta primer mix. TCRdb reanalyzed the raw reads on its own, using fastp at Q25 for trimming and MiXCR for clone calling, and kept in-frame beta chains. Each entry is one CDR3 protein sequence, shown with its most common DNA and genes. The sample data list roughly 680,000 distinct CDR3 sequences, and 52% of these were observed just once. Approximately 12% of the sample belongs to the ten largest clones. The specimen sequenced was blood. The receptors come from a woman at least 80 years old in good health.

The chain couples TRBV19 to TRBJ2-1, with TRBD2 as a possible D gene (5 bases). The germline CDR1 and CDR2 sequences are LNHDA and SQIVND (reference sequence). The CDR3 contains 15 residues. Written as DNA, the CDR3 is TGTGCGCCTGGGCGGTCGGAGGTCCCCTACAATGAGCAGTTCTTC. Its translation: CAPGRSEVPYNEQFF.

A note on this clonotype: Given a much more abundant clone one base away, this may be a read error. V gene TRBV7-2 combines with J gene TRBJ2-1, with 10 bases identical to TRBD1. Per germline, CDR1 SGHTA and CDR2 FQGNSA. The length of the CDR3 is 12 residues. The V gene end was trimmed by 8 bases and the J gene end by 14 bases; junction bases not matched to a gene: 9. CDR3 loop: CASGLQGTGEFF. CDR3 nucleotide sequence: TGTGCCAGCGGCCTACAAGGGACAGGGGAGTTCTTC. Variable domain in full (rest from reference TRBV7-2 and TRBJ2-1): GAGVSQSPSNKVTEKGKDVELRCDPISGHTALYWYRQSLGQGLEFLIYFQGNSAPDKSGLPSDRFSAERTGGSVSTLTIQRTQQEDSAVYLCASGLQGTGEFFGPGTRLTVL.

This sequence joins TRBV6-6 and TRBJ1-5; D uncertain. The germline CDR1 and CDR2 sequences are MNHNY and SVGAGI (reference sequence). There are 14 residues in the CDR3. Trimming shortened V by 3 bases and J by 0 bases, and 6 bases separated the two germline ends. The CDR3 protein is CASSYLYSNQPQHF. CDR3 sequence (DNA): TGTGCCAGCAGTTATCTCTATAGCAATCAGCCCCAGCATTTT.

The table lists this clonotype with a count of one. Germline and junction disagree at one end, which may indicate a read error. The chain employs TRBV2 and TRBJ2-7; the D gene is possibly TRBD1 (5 bases). Per germline, CDR1 SNHLY and CDR2 FYNNEI. This CDR3 spans 13 amino acids. CDR3 sequence: CVSSDSYTYEQYF. The CDR3 DNA is TGTGTCAGCAGTGACAGCTATACCTACGAGCAGTACTTC.

The chain is built from TRBV10-3 and TRBJ1-1; 8 bases are a match to TRBD1. This CDR3 spans 14 amino acids. From germline, CDR1 is ENHRY and CDR2 SYGVKD. Trimming removed 4 bases from V and 7 bases from J; junction bases left unmatched: 8. For the CDR3, the DNA is TGTGCCATCAGTGCGGACAGGGCATCGGTTGAAGCTTTCTTT. Translated, it gives CAISADRASVEAFF.

This clonotype came up many times. The chain recombines TRBV29-1 with TRBJ1-2; TRBD1 matches 9 bases. V dropped 3 bases and J dropped 7; count of bases not matched to a gene: 9. The CDR3 length is 14 residues. The germline V gene encodes CDR1 SQVTM and CDR2 ANQGSEA. CDR3 sequence reads: CSVDGTGISLGYTF. The CDR3, as DNA: TGCAGCGTTGACGGGACAGGGATATCGCTTGGCTACACCTTC.

This clonotype has just a few counts. One end of the junction varies from germline; a read error may be responsible. The CDR3, as DNA: TGTGCCACCAGTGATTCTCGGAGGAGCAGTCAGCCCCAGCATTTT. Translated, it gives CATSDSRRSSQPQHF. The gene calls are TRBV24-1 and TRBJ1-5, with unresolved D. Germline assignment: CDR1 KGHDR and CDR2 SFDVKD. The CDR3 covers 15 residues.

This clonotype has only one observation. The genes are TRBV11-2 and TRBJ2-3, with 15 bases aligning to TRBD2. Germline V lookup: CDR1 SGHAT, CDR2 FQNNGV. There are 16 residues in the CDR3. After removal of 4 bases from V and 7 bases from J, the junction contained 6 bases not matched to a gene. The CDR3: CASSSGLAGGGNTQYF. The CDR3 coding sequence is TGTGCCAGCAGCTCGGGACTAGCGGGGGGAGGAAATACGCAGTATTTT.

The chain employs TRBV2 and TRBJ2-5; tentatively, D is TRBD1 (6 bases). The germline V gene has CDR1 SNHLY and CDR2 FYNNEI. This CDR3 is 11 amino acids long. Trimming removed 8 bases at V and 5 bases at J, with 9 bases between. CDR3: CASGRGETQYF. CDR3 coding DNA: TGTGCCAGCGGCAGGGGCGAGACCCAGTACTTC.

This clonotype was counted at least ten times. The gene calls are TRBV18 and TRBJ2-1, with a tentative D call TRBD1 (6 bases). Trimming cost V 0 bases and J 8 bases, with 14 bases left between them. Germline V lookup: CDR1 KGHSH, CDR2 LQKENI. The CDR3 contains 15 residues. The chain's CDR3 is CASSPPAQGMDEQFF. In nucleotides, the CDR3 is TGTGCCAGCTCACCACCGGCGCAGGGGATGGATGAGCAGTTCTTC.